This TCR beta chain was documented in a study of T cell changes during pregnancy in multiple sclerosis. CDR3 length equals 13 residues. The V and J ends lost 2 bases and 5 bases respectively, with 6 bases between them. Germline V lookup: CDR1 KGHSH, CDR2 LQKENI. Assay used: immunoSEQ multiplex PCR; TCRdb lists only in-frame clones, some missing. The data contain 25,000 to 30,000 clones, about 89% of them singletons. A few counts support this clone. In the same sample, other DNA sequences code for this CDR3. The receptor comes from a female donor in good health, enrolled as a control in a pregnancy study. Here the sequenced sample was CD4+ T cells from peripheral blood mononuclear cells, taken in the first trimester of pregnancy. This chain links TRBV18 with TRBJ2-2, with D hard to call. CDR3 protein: CASSPSVTGELFF. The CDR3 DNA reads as TGTGCCAGCTCACCATCGGTAACCGGGGAGCTGTTTTTT. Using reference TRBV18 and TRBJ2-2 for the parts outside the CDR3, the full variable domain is NAGVMQNPRHLVRRRGQEARLRCSPMKGHSHVYWYRQLPEEGLKFMVYLQKENIIDESGMPKERFSAEFPKEGPSILRIQQVVRGDSAAYFCASSPSVTGELFFGEGSRLTVL.